Sequencing of this T cell receptor (beta chain) was carried out in a study of blood T cell repertoires in COVID-19 (dated by TCRdb to between 2020 and 2021). Describing the broader study: The collaborator samples originated in the United States, Italy and Spain and spanned the acute and convalescent phases of COVID-19. Deeply sampled blood TCRbeta repertoires from subjects exposed to, actively infected with, or recovered from COVID-19 were included in the dataset. A de-identified subject ID, COVID-19 status, age in years and sex were almost always included in the sample metadata. The samples were drawn from two sources: the first 160 participants of the ongoing ImmuneRACE study, and 950 to 1,500 subjects contributed by 6 global collaborators. A freely available public database, intended as a resource for researchers studying the immune response to SARS-CoV-2, is where the repertoires were released. The prospective study material was composed of cDNA or gDNA derived from T cells, B-cell-depleted T cells, or PBMCs. Where HLA class I and class II types were available, the types were taken from metadata supplied by the sample provider, not from assay-based typing.

TCRbeta CDR3 regions were amplified from genomic DNA by means of the immunoSEQ Assay, a bias-controlled multiplex PCR. Per the authors' processing: The number of nucleated cells in each sample was estimated by amplification of reference gene primers within the assay. Sequence reads were collapsed and filtered to measure the absolute abundance of every unique TCRbeta CDR3 rearrangement. For each sample, productive Simpson clonality was calculated as the square root of Simpson's diversity index across productive rearrangements. The source is immuneACCESS, and TCRdb retained only in-frame sequences with V and J called. Part of the clones is not carried over; for the studies checked, unresolved V genes explain less than half of this, and the remainder is unexplained. That table is the source of V, J and clone size, and D and trimming were worked out from the DNA. The sample has 390,000 or so clones on record, about four fifths of them singletons. Roughly 5.1% of the sample is taken by the ten largest.

Study-wide conclusions, independent of this receptor: Clinical and demographic metadata were provided uncurated, with the amount varying by source and participant.

Per the germline V gene (reference sequence), SGHKS is the CDR1 and YYEKEE is the CDR2. Spanning cysteine to phenylalanine, the CDR3 consists of 14 amino acids. The only DNA kept is the CDR3, 42 bases in frame from the first base. V lost 0 bases and J lost 4 bases; the stretch between them is 10 bases long. Concerning this clone: This receptor's antigen is unknown. No qualities accompany the bases; no much larger clone lies one base away.

Enrolling through a virtual design, the prospective study's participants ranged in age from about 18 to 89 years and lived across roughly 23 United States geographic areas. In the prospective study, cohorts were assigned on the basis of participant-reported clinical history obtained from a screening survey and a study questionnaire. For ImmuneRACE Cohort 3, a participant was defined as recovered based on two consecutive negative NP/OP PCR tests, clearance by a healthcare professional, or resolution of symptoms. In the prospective study, mobile phlebotomists collected whole blood, serum and a nasopharyngeal or oropharyngeal swab from each participant. Over an approximately 2-month period, participants in the prospective study had the option of providing additional blood draws and questionnaires. Prospective study blood samples were shipped either frozen or at room temperature before DNA extraction.

The sample consisted of PBMCs or T cells enriched from blood (not recorded which). The source of this sequence is a woman aged 50 to 60 who had recovered from COVID-19. The V gene is TRBV5-5 and the J gene is TRBJ1-2; the D segment could be TRBD1, given 6 matching bases. The nucleotides are TGTGCCAGCAGCTTGGTACAGGGTGCCTATGGCTACACCTTC. Its coded protein is CASSLVQGAYGYTF. Reference TRBV5-5 and TRBJ1-2 genes cover what lies past the CDR3, so the full variable domain is DAGVTQSPTHLIKTRGQQVTLRCSPISGHKSVSWYQQVLGQGPQFIFQYYEKEERGRGNFPDRFSARQFPNYSSELNVNALLLGDSALYLCASSLVQGAYGYTFGSGTRLTVV.